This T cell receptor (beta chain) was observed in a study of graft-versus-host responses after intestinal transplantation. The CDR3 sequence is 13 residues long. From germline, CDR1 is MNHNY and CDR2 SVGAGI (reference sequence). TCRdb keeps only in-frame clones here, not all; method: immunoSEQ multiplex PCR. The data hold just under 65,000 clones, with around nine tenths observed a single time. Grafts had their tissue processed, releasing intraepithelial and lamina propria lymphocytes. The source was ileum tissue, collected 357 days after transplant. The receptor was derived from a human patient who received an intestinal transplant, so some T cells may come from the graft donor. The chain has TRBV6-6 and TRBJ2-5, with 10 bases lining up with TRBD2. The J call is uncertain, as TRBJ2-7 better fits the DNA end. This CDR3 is CASNKRGGYEQYF. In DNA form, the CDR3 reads TGTGCCAGTAATAAGCGGGGGGGGTACGAGCAGTACTTC.